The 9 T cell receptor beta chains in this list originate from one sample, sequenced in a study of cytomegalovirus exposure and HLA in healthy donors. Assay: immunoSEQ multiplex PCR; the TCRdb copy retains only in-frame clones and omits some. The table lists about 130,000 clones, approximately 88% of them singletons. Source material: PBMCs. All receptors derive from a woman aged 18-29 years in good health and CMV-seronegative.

CDR3 coding DNA: TGTGCCAGCTCACCGGGGACAGATACCTACAATGAGCAGTTCTTC. Its translation: CASSPGTDTYNEQFF. The chain couples TRBV18 to TRBJ2-1; the match to TRBD1 covers 7 bases. With V trimmed by 3 bases and J by 2 bases, 4 bases remained unmatched. Germline V gene lookup returns CDR1 KGHSH and CDR2 LQKENI. The CDR3 is 15 amino acids.

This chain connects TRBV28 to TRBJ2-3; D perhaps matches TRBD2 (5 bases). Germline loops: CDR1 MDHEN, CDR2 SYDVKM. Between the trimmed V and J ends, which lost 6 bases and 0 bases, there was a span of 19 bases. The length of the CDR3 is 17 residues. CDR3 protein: CASSSGWTSSSTDTQYF. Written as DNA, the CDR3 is TGTGCCAGCAGCTCCGGGTGGACTTCCTCTAGCACAGATACGCAGTATTTT.

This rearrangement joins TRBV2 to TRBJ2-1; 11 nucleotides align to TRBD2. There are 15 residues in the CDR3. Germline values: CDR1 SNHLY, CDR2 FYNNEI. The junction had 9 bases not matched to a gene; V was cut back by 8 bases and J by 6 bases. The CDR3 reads CASCDSLAGGNEQFF. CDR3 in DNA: TGTGCCAGCTGCGACAGCCTAGCGGGAGGCAATGAGCAGTTCTTC.

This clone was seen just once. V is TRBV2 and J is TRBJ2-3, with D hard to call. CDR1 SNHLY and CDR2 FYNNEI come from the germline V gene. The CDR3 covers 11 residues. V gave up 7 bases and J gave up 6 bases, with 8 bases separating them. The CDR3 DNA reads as TGTGCCAGCACTAAGACTGATACGCAGTATTTT. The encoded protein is CASTKTDTQYF.

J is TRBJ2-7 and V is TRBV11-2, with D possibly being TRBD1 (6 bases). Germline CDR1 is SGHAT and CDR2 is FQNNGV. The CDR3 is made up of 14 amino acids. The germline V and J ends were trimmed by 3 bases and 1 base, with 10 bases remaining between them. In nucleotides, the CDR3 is TGTGCCAGCAGCTTTTCAGGGGCATCCTACGAGCAGTACTTC. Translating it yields CASSFSGASYEQYF. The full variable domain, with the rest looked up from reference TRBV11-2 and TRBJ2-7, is EAGVAQSPRYKIIEKRQSVAFWCNPISGHATLYWYQQILGQGPKLLIQFQNNGVVDDSQLPKDRFSAERLKGVDSTLKIQPAKLEDSAVYLCASSFSGASYEQYFGPGTRLTVT.

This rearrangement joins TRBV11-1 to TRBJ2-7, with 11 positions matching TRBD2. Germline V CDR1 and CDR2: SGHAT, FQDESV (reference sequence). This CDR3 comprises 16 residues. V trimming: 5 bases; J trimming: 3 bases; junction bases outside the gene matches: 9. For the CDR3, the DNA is TGTGCCAGCAGCCGGACTAGCGGGCTTTTTGGCTACGAGCAGTACTTC. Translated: CASSRTSGLFGYEQYF.

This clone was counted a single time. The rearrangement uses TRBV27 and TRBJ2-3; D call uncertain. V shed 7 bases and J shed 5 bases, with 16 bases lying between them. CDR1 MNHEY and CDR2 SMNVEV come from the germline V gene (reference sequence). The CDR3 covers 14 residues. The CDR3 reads CASTDSSRVDTQYF. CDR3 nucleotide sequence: TGTGCCAGCACCGATAGCTCTCGGGTAGATACGCAGTATTTT.

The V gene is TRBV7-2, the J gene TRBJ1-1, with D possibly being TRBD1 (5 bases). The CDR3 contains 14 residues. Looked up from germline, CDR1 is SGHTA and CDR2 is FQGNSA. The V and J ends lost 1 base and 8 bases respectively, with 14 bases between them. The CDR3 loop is CASSLVAIGGEAFF. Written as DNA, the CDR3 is TGTGCCAGCAGCTTAGTAGCCATTGGGGGGGAAGCTTTCTTT.

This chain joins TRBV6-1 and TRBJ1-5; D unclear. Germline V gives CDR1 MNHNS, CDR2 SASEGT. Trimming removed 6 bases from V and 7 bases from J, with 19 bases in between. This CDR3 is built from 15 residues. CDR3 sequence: CASSRTSAGGQPQHF. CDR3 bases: TGTGCCAGCAGCAGGACCTCCGCGGGTGGGCAGCCCCAGCATTTT.